This entry lists 29 T cell receptor beta chains sequenced from one sample in a study of T cell repertoires in cytomegalovirus infection. TCRdb re-called the reads with MiXCR, one entry per CDR3 protein. The sample shows roughly 990,000 distinct CDR3 sequences, 31% of them seen only once. Which antigens these TCRs recognize remains unknown. The sample here was cultured CD8+ T cells from PBMCs, taken from culture after CMV antigen stimulation. Source of these receptors: a human donor in good health (CMV status not recorded). Some clones in this sample may be carry-over from other donors' samples.

This rearrangement joins TRBV5-6 to TRBJ1-5, with 8 bases aligning to TRBD1. Germline V gives CDR1 SGHDT, CDR2 YYEEEE. Germline trimming cut 4 bases from V and 2 bases from J; bases unmatched to any gene: 5. The length of the CDR3 is 15 residues. CDR3 nucleotides: TGTGCCAGCAGCCGACAGGGGTTTGGCAATCAGCCCCAGCATTTT. Translated: CASSRQGFGNQPQHF. Full variable domain (rest looked up from reference TRBV5-6 and TRBJ1-5): DAGVTQSPTHLIKTRGQQVTLRCSPKSGHDTVSWYQQALGQGPQFIFQYYEEEERQRGNFPDRFSGHQFPNYSSELNVNALLLGDSALYLCASSRQGFGNQPQHFGDGTRLSIL.

This chain connects TRBV12-3 or TRBV12-4 to TRBJ1-1; D gene uncertain. Trimming left V 0 bases short and J 0 bases short, with 14 bases between. The CDR3 runs to 17 residues. The CDR3 loop is CASSLALGVSMNTEAFF. Here the CDR3 DNA reads TGTGCCAGCAGTTTAGCACTAGGAGTCTCAATGAACACTGAAGCTTTCTTT.

Concerning this clonotype: The junction does not match germline at one end; this may be a read error. J is TRBJ1-1 and V is TRBV12-3 or TRBV12-4, with no clear D. This CDR3 has 15 residues. CDR3 amino acids: CANSLSSGGGTEAFF. CDR3 sequence (DNA): TGTGCCAACAGTTTGTCCTCAGGAGGAGGCACTGAAGCTTTCTTT.

J is TRBJ1-5 and V is TRBV19, with 8 bases lining up with TRBD1. Trimming removed 5 bases from V and 4 bases from J; junction bases left unmatched: 10. CDR3 length equals 16 residues. Germline CDR1 reads LNHDA; CDR2 reads SQIVND (reference sequence). The CDR3 DNA reads TGTGCCAGTAGTGCCGACAGGGGTAGTGGGAATCAGCCCCAGCATTTT. Protein sequence: CASSADRGSGNQPQHF.

Ten or more counts support this clonotype. The chain uses TRBV7-4 and TRBJ1-5; TRBD1 aligns across 7 bases. Germline assignment: CDR1 SGHVT and CDR2 SQSDAQ. J was trimmed by 5 bases and V by 3 bases; bases with no gene match: 7. The CDR3 extends over 15 amino acids. CDR3 amino acids: CASSFGGGTDQPQHF. CDR3 DNA sequence: TGTGCCAGCAGCTTCGGGGGGGGGACAGATCAGCCCCAGCATTTT.

In its sample, this clonotype was seen a few times. The rearrangement uses TRBV28 and TRBJ2-3; the D gene is possibly TRBD1 (5 bases). This CDR3 has 15 residues. Germline V CDR1 and CDR2: MDHEN, SYDVKM. Trimming took off 8 bases at V and 6 bases at J, with 21 bases between the two ends. CDR3 DNA: TGTGCCAGCTCCCCCCCTGGTGGGGCTCGGGATACGCAGTATTTT. This translates into CASSPPGGARDTQYF.

This clonotype has a count of ten or more. The CDR3 protein is CASSLSGETQYF. The CDR3 DNA is TGTGCCAGCAGCTTAAGTGGGGAGACCCAGTACTTC. This chain links TRBV27 with TRBJ2-5; D uncertain. This CDR3 has 12 amino acids. Trimming shortened V by 6 bases and J by 5 bases, and 10 bases separated the two germline ends. Germline V gene lookup returns CDR1 MNHEY and CDR2 SMNVEV (reference sequence).

This clonotype was seen a handful of times. The rearrangement links TRBV11-2 to TRBJ2-7, with D possibly matching TRBD1 (5 bases). Germline V gives CDR1 SGHAT, CDR2 FQNNGV. The CDR3 has 13 residues. V was pared by 3 bases and J by 2 bases, with 8 bases between. CDR3 residues: CASSFTGAYEQYV. CDR3 DNA sequence: TGTGCCAGCAGCTTCACAGGAGCCTACGAGCAGTACGTC.

This clonotype was found a few times. The rearrangement uses TRBV27 and TRBJ2-3; D gene unclear. Germline loops: CDR1 MNHEY, CDR2 SMNVEV (reference sequence). The CDR3 is made up of 15 amino acids. The V end was cut by 7 bases, the J end by 3 bases, with 17 bases between. The CDR3 reads CASTPLGVLTDTQYF. CDR3 bases: TGTGCCAGCACCCCCCTAGGCGTGCTGACAGATACGCAGTATTTT.

The rearrangement links TRBV27 to TRBJ1-5, with 8 bases lining up with TRBD1. Germline CDR1 MNHEY, CDR2 SMNVEV (reference sequence). This CDR3 has 13 residues. With 5 bases clipped from V and 4 bases from J, the junction kept 1 base outside the gene matches. CDR3 amino acids: CASSRDRNQPQHF. CDR3 sequence (DNA): TGTGCCAGCAGTAGGGACAGGAATCAGCCCCAGCATTTT.

Ten or more counts support this clonotype. CDR3 in DNA: TGTGCCAGCAGCTTAGCTCTGGGAACAGATACGCAGTATTTT. Its protein product is CASSLALGTDTQYF. The gene calls are TRBV7-2 and TRBJ2-3; D gene ambiguous. V lost 0 bases and J 3 bases, leaving 7 bases between the germline ends. The germline V gene has CDR1 SGHTA and CDR2 FQGNSA. The CDR3 has 14 amino acids.

This chain uses TRBV20-1 with TRBJ2-7; maybe TRBD2 (5 bases). The length of the CDR3 is 15 residues. Germline lookup yields CDR1 DFQATT and CDR2 SNEGSKA (reference sequence). The V end lost 0 bases, the J end lost 5 bases, and 17 bases lay between the germline ends. The CDR3 region has the DNA TGCAGTGCTAGAGATCCGGCCGGGGAAAGAAACGAGCAGTACTTC. It codes for CSARDPAGERNEQYF.

This clonotype has at least ten counts. The gene calls are TRBV6-2 or TRBV6-3 and TRBJ1-5, with 8 bases lining up with TRBD1. In germline, CDR1 is MNHEY, CDR2 SVGEGT. The V and J ends lost 5 bases and 6 bases, in that order; junction bases with no gene match: 6. The CDR3 runs to 14 residues. The CDR3 DNA is TGTGCCAGCAGTCCTGGACAGGGCAGTCAGCCCCAGCATTTT. Protein product: CASSPGQGSQPQHF.

The V call is TRBV4-2, the J call TRBJ2-2; D remains ambiguous. V was clipped by 3 bases and J by 3 bases, with 2 bases between them. The length of the CDR3 is 12 residues. Germline V gives CDR1 LGHNA, CDR2 YNFKEQ. The CDR3: CASSHDTGELFF. DNA of the CDR3: TGTGCCAGCAGCCACGACACCGGGGAGCTGTTTTTT.

This clonotype was recorded many times. V gene TRBV7-6 combines with J gene TRBJ1-1, with unresolved D. Per the germline V gene, CDR1 is SGHVS and CDR2 is FNYEAQ. Trimming removed 4 bases at V and 4 bases at J, with 22 bases between. This CDR3 has 17 residues. The CDR3 coding sequence is TGTGCCAGCAGCTCTCAACAAACCGGGAGTAAGGGCACTGAAGCTTTCTTT. Protein: CASSSQQTGSKGTEAFF.

The J gene is TRBJ2-1, the V gene TRBV4-1; TRBD1 or TRBD2 may be the D gene (6 bases each). The germline gives CDR1 MGHRA, CDR2 YSYEKL. Trimming cost V 4 bases and J 5 bases, with 15 bases left between them. The CDR3 has 15 residues. The CDR3 region has the DNA TGCGCCAGCAGCCCTTGGACGGGGGCCCACAATGAGCAGTTCTTC. Translating gives CASSPWTGAHNEQFF.

This clonotype has just a few counts. The chain uses TRBV7-9 and TRBJ1-4; no definite D call. CDR1 is SEHNR, CDR2 FQNEAQ, per germline (reference sequence). Trimming cost V 1 base and J 0 bases, with 12 bases left between them. The CDR3 length is 17 residues. The CDR3 is CASSLEGSGATNEKLFF. The CDR3 region has the DNA TGTGCCAGCAGCTTAGAGGGATCGGGTGCAACTAATGAAAAACTGTTTTTT.

V and J are TRBV4-1 and TRBJ2-5; no reliable D call. Trimming removed 4 bases at V and 6 bases at J, with 18 bases between. The V gene's germline CDR1 is MGHRA and CDR2 YSYEKL. The CDR3 is made up of 15 amino acids. The CDR3 region is CASSRLAGRSKTQYF. DNA of the CDR3: TGCGCCAGCAGCCGGTTAGCCGGACGGAGTAAGACCCAGTACTTC.

There are many counts of this clonotype. This rearrangement joins TRBV7-2 to TRBJ1-1; 10 nucleotides match TRBD1. CDR1 and CDR2 (germline): SGHTA, FQGNSA. This CDR3 is 14 amino acids long. Trimming removed 5 bases from V and 5 bases from J; junction bases left unmatched: 5. CDR3 sequence reads: CASSKDRGRTEAFF. CDR3 nucleotide sequence: TGTGCCAGCAGCAAAGACAGGGGGCGTACTGAAGCTTTCTTT.

The rearrangement joins TRBV2 to TRBJ1-2; 7 positions agree with TRBD1. Germline CDR1 is SNHLY and CDR2 is FYNNEI. Unmatched junction bases numbered 14, after V lost 6 bases and J lost 4 bases. This CDR3 is 16 amino acids long. The CDR3 DNA reads TGTGCCAGCAGCCCCGTAGGGGACAGCCTTGGCTATGGCTACACCTTC. It translates to CASSPVGDSLGYGYTF.

This clonotype was seen more than once but under ten times. This sequence joins TRBV4-1 and TRBJ2-7; D not resolved. CDR1 and CDR2 (germline): MGHRA, YSYEKL. V lost 0 bases and J 3 bases, leaving 6 bases between the germline ends. The length of the CDR3 is 13 residues. Here the CDR3 DNA reads TGCGCCAGCAGCCAAGAGAAAGACTACGAGCAGTACGTC. Its translation is CASSQEKDYEQYV.

V and J are TRBV29-1 and TRBJ2-1; D is perhaps TRBD2 (6 bases). Trimming pared 0 bases from V and 9 bases from J, leaving 21 bases between. The CDR3 contains 16 residues. Germline CDR1 reads SQVTM; CDR2 reads ANQGSEA. The CDR3 DNA is TGCAGCGTTGAAGACCTTGGACTACAATCCGTCGGTGAGCAGTTCTTC. This sequence encodes CSVEDLGLQSVGEQFF.

This clonotype was counted a few times. The chain is built from TRBV7-9 and TRBJ1-2; 7 bases line up with TRBD1. The CDR3 loop spans 14 amino acids. V was pared by 0 bases and J by 6 bases, with 4 bases of the junction left unmatched. The germline V gene encodes CDR1 SEHNR and CDR2 FQNEAQ (reference sequence). The CDR3 spells CASSLAGQIDGYTF. CDR3 coding DNA: TGTGCCAGCAGCTTAGCGGGACAGATTGATGGCTACACCTTC. The entire variable domain, with the rest obtained from reference TRBV7-9 and TRBJ1-2, is as follows: DTGVSQNPRHKITKRGQNVTFRCDPISEHNRLYWYRQTLGQGPEFLTYFQNEAQLEKSRLLSDRFSAERPKGSFSTLEIQRTEQGDSAMYLCASSLAGQIDGYTFGSGTRLTVV.

The chain combines TRBV2 with TRBJ1-1; 8 bases agree with TRBD1. The V and J ends lost 5 bases and 10 bases, in that order; junction bases with no gene match: 6. Germline V lookup: CDR1 SNHLY, CDR2 FYNNEI. This CDR3 is 12 amino acids long. This chain's CDR3 is CASSPITGGAFF. The CDR3 bases are TGTGCCAGCAGTCCTATTACAGGGGGAGCTTTCTTT.

The V and J genes are TRBV28 and TRBJ2-7; D uncertain. Per the germline V gene, CDR1 is MDHEN and CDR2 is SYDVKM. The CDR3 has 14 residues. The CDR3 nucleotides are TGTGCCAGCAGTAAGATCGGCCTTACCTACGGGCAGTACGTC. Translating gives CASSKIGLTYGQYV.

This clonotype turned up a few times. The CDR3 spells CASSAEEGGLNQPQHF. Here the CDR3 DNA reads TGTGCCAGCAGCGCGGAAGAGGGGGGACTCAATCAGCCCCAGCATTTT. V and J are TRBV7-6 and TRBJ1-5, with TRBD1 as a possible D gene (6 bases). The germline V gene has CDR1 SGHVS and CDR2 FNYEAQ. CDR3 length equals 16 residues. Deletions cut 5 bases from V and 3 bases from J, with 17 bases between.

This clonotype was recorded a few times. This chain joins TRBV12-3 or TRBV12-4 and TRBJ1-6; D is uncertain. Between the trimmed V and J ends, which lost 3 bases and 9 bases, there was a span of 12 bases. The CDR3 extends over 14 amino acids. Here the CDR3 DNA reads TGTGCCAGCAGTTTGAGGGAGCCCATTTCACCCCTCCACTTT. This sequence encodes CASSLREPISPLHF.

The sample holds a few counts of this clonotype. This rearrangement joins TRBV6-8 to TRBJ2-5; D remains ambiguous. V gave up 8 bases and J gave up 4 bases, with 14 bases separating them. This CDR3 is 13 amino acids long. Per the germline V gene, CDR1 is MNHGY and CDR2 is SAAAGT. The CDR3 loop is CASAVMESETQYF. CDR3 DNA sequence: TGTGCCAGCGCCGTTATGGAGTCAGAGACCCAGTACTTC.

Here the CDR3 reads CASSLIDGEAFF. The CDR3 coding sequence is TGTGCCAGCAGCTTAATTGACGGTGAAGCTTTCTTT. This chain connects TRBV7-3 to TRBJ1-1; D remains ambiguous. V was pared by 1 base and J by 7 bases, with 7 bases between. This CDR3 is built from 12 residues. Per germline, CDR1 SGHTA and CDR2 FQGTGA.